This T cell receptor (beta chain) was identified in a study of identical twins. Study results and limitations: Some out-of-frame alpha sequences were shared by twins, and these showed excess low generation probability. Insertions were reduced in abundant cord blood beta clonotypes but not in memory repertoires.

This CDR3 is 13 amino acids long. Deletions cut 0 bases from V and 7 bases from J, with 6 bases between. Germline CDR1 is LGHNA and CDR2 is YNFKEQ. This clonotype was seen repeatedly, ten times or more. Its target is unknown. Each CDR3 protein is one row after TCRdb ran MiXCR on the 5' RACE reads. Of hundreds of thousands of distinct CDR3 sequences listed, around 5.7% are singletons. The sequencing input was naive T cells sorted from blood. This TCR was recovered from a man between 18 and 35 years old in good health. This sequence joins TRBV4-2 and TRBJ2-2; D is unclear. The CDR3 DNA is TGTGCCAGCAGCCAAGATGGGGACGGGGAGCTGTTTTTT. It codes for CASSQDGDGELFF.